Each of the 30 T cell receptor beta chains below was sequenced from the same sample in a study of human T cells and chemical hapten exposure (dated by TCRdb to the early 2020s). Receptor amplification or capture employed RACE. TCRdb lists the instrument as NextSeq 500. TCRdb itself trimmed the public reads at Q25 with fastp, ran MiXCR and retained productive beta chains. Rows matching on CDR3 protein sequence are summarized as one entry with the most common DNA and genes. The sample profile shows 95,000 or so distinct CDR3 sequences; about an eighth of them were found once. The ten largest clones add up to around 3% of the sample. Read against the paper, the sample's time point label means: patch test 2, 6 weeks after DPC sensitization. In the paper's terms, the treatment or condition label means: therapeutic diphenylcyclopropenone sensitization with weekly scalp DPC. The sample was whole blood, taken in connection with sensitization to the hapten diphenylcyclopropenone (DPC). All receptors come from a middle-aged woman with alopecia areata. Some clones in this sample may be carry-over from other donors' samples.

The V call is TRBV11-2, the J call TRBJ2-2, with D maybe TRBD1 (6 bases). Germline V gives CDR1 SGHAT, CDR2 FQNNGV. This CDR3 spans 14 amino acids. The V end lost 6 bases, the J end lost 4 bases, and 12 bases lay between the germline ends. In DNA, the CDR3 is TGTGCCAGCAGACCAACAGGGACCACCGGGGAGCTGTTTTTT. Its protein product is CASRPTGTTGELFF.

On this clonotype itself: A much larger clone differs by one base, so this may be a read error. The V and J genes are TRBV6-5 and TRBJ2-7; 9 nucleotides align to TRBD1. CDR3 length: 15 residues. Per the germline V gene, CDR1 is MNHEY and CDR2 is SVGAGI. The V segment lost 4 bases and the J segment 8 bases; nucleotides outside the gene matches: 12. DNA of the CDR3: TGTGCCAGCAGTTCTGTGGGACAGGGTCCCCCTCAGCAGTACTTC. Protein: CASSSVGQGPPQQYF.

The chain carries TRBV6-2 or TRBV6-3 and TRBJ2-5, with 10 bases identical to TRBD2. In germline, CDR1 is MNHEY, CDR2 SVGEGT. Trimming cost V 0 bases and J 0 bases; bases outside gene matches: 4. The CDR3 totals 17 residues. Written as DNA, the CDR3 is TGTGCCAGCAGTTACTCTACTAGCGGGACTTACCAAGAGACCCAGTACTTC. Translating gives CASSYSTSGTYQETQYF.

The table lists this clonotype with a few counts. The V call is TRBV27, the J call TRBJ2-2; TRBD2 agrees at 10 bases. With V trimmed by 11 bases and J by 4 bases, 7 bases remained unmatched. CDR3 length: 14 residues. The germline V gene has CDR1 MNHEY and CDR2 SMNVEV (reference sequence). The CDR3 loop reads CADRLAGATGELFF. In nucleotides, the CDR3 is TGTGCCGACCGACTAGCGGGCGCCACCGGGGAGCTGTTTTTT.

This clonotype was counted ten times or more. The chain combines TRBV19 with TRBJ2-3, with a possible D match to TRBD1 (5 bases). V gave up 2 bases and J gave up 0 bases, with 9 bases separating them. Germline assignment: CDR1 LNHDA and CDR2 SQIVND (reference sequence). The length of the CDR3 is 15 residues. The CDR3, as DNA: TGTGCCAGTAGTATATTTCAGGGAAGCACAGATACGCAGTATTTT. It codes for CASSIFQGSTDTQYF.

V usage is TRBV3-1 and J usage is TRBJ2-3, with D possibly being TRBD1 (6 bases). Germline V lookup: CDR1 LGHDT, CDR2 YNNKEL (reference sequence). V lost 7 bases and J lost 3, with 14 bases in between. CDR3 length: 14 amino acids. DNA for the CDR3: TGTGCCAGCACCGGACGACAGGTTACAGATACGCAGTATTTT. Translating gives CASTGRQVTDTQYF.

The chain uses TRBV11-2 and TRBJ2-7; 7 bases match TRBD1. Trimming removed 3 bases from V and 2 bases from J; junction bases left unmatched: 7. This CDR3 is 15 amino acids long. The germline V gene encodes CDR1 SGHAT and CDR2 FQNNGV. The CDR3 spells CASSFPQGVAYEQYF. The CDR3 bases are TGTGCCAGCAGCTTCCCTCAGGGGGTAGCCTACGAGCAGTACTTC. Variable domain in full (rest from reference TRBV11-2 and TRBJ2-7): EAGVAQSPRYKIIEKRQSVAFWCNPISGHATLYWYQQILGQGPKLLIQFQNNGVVDDSQLPKDRFSAERLKGVDSTLKIQPAKLEDSAVYLCASSFPQGVAYEQYFGPGTRLTVT.

In this sample, this clonotype turned up many times. This chain connects TRBV27 to TRBJ1-2; D is unclear. The CDR3 is made up of 13 amino acids. Trimming pared 6 bases from V and 2 bases from J, leaving 10 bases between. Germline CDR1 and CDR2: MNHEY and SMNVEV (reference sequence). The CDR3 loop reads CASSFRKNYGYTF. CDR3 DNA sequence: TGTGCCAGCAGCTTCAGAAAAAACTATGGCTACACCTTC.

This clonotype has a count of ten or more. Here the CDR3 reads CASSPGFWNEQFF. CDR3 coding DNA: TGTGCCAGCAGTCCGGGATTTTGGAATGAGCAGTTCTTC. This chain uses TRBV28 with TRBJ2-1; weak D call: TRBD2 (5 bases). In germline, CDR1 is MDHEN, CDR2 SYDVKM. Trimming left V 5 bases short and J 7 bases short, with 12 bases between. This CDR3 spans 13 amino acids.

This clonotype was recorded only once. CDR3 DNA: TGTGCCAGCAGCTCCTCAAAGGGACCGGGACTAGCGGGACGCACAGATACGCAGTATTTT. It translates to CASSSSKGPGLAGRTDTQYF. The chain recombines TRBV11-2 with TRBJ2-3, with TRBD2 matching 13 bases. The junction had 14 bases not matched to a gene; V was cut back by 4 bases and J by 1 base. The germline gives CDR1 SGHAT, CDR2 FQNNGV. This CDR3 comprises 20 residues.

The sample holds many counts of this clonotype. This CDR3 reads CSVRQGPYEQYF. DNA of the CDR3: TGCAGCGTTAGACAGGGTCCCTACGAGCAGTACTTC. V usage is TRBV29-1 and J usage is TRBJ2-7; TRBD1 aligns across 7 bases. The CDR3 length is 12 residues. CDR1 is SQVTM, CDR2 ANQGSEA, per germline. The V gene end was trimmed by 5 bases and the J gene end by 2 bases; junction bases not matched to a gene: 3.

By sample share, this clonotype is medium-sized (0.01 to 0.1%). V is TRBV28 and J is TRBJ2-7; D is undetermined. Per germline, CDR1 MDHEN and CDR2 SYDVKM. The CDR3 totals 12 residues. Trimming pared 5 bases from V and 0 bases from J, leaving 5 bases between. The chain's CDR3 is CASSVPSYEQYF. The CDR3 region has the DNA TGTGCCAGCAGTGTACCCTCCTACGAGCAGTACTTC.

This clonotype was seen a handful of times. This chain uses TRBV9 with TRBJ2-5, with D possibly being TRBD1 or TRBD2 (5 bases each). Germline CDR1 reads SGDLS; CDR2 reads YYNGEE. CDR3 size: 14 residues. V lost 3 bases and J lost 4, with 13 bases in between. The CDR3 reads CASSAGGVVETQYF. In DNA form, the CDR3 reads TGTGCCAGCAGCGCTGGGGGAGTCGTAGAGACCCAGTACTTC.

This clonotype was counted only a few times. The CDR3 is CASSLQGAPNTGELFF. DNA of the CDR3: TGTGCCAGCAGCTTACAGGGGGCTCCGAACACCGGGGAGCTGTTTTTT. The chain has TRBV7-2 and TRBJ2-2, with 8 bases identical to TRBD1. After removal of 2 bases from V and 0 bases from J, the junction contained 2 bases not matched to a gene. Germline V gene lookup returns CDR1 SGHTA and CDR2 FQGNSA. CDR3 length: 16 residues.

This clonotype has ten or more counts. The chain carries TRBV6-2 or TRBV6-3 and TRBJ2-1; unclear D gene. The germline V gene has CDR1 MNHEY and CDR2 SVGEGT. Trimming pared 0 bases from V and 4 bases from J, leaving 10 bases between. This CDR3 has 15 amino acids. DNA for the CDR3: TGTGCCAGCAGTTACTCGATCGCGCGGTACAATGAGCAGTTCTTC. It yields the protein CASSYSIARYNEQFF.

The sample holds a few counts of this clonotype. V usage is TRBV19 and J usage is TRBJ2-5; 10 bases are a match to TRBD1. Losses at the gene ends were 5 bases for V and 5 bases for J; bases not matched to a gene: 11. The CDR3 covers 16 residues. CDR1 is LNHDA, CDR2 SQIVND, per germline (reference sequence). The CDR3 spells CASSQWDRGLRETQYF. CDR3 bases: TGTGCCAGTAGTCAATGGGACAGGGGCCTTAGGGAGACCCAGTACTTC.

This clonotype was picked up many times. The gene calls are TRBV25-1 and TRBJ2-2; D is undetermined. Germline CDR1 and CDR2: MGHDK and SYGVNS. V lost 8 bases to trimming and J lost 1 base, with 11 bases between them. The CDR3 sequence is 14 residues long. The CDR3 DNA is TGTGCCAGCCAAACAACGGGGAACACCGGGGAGCTGTTTTTT. Translating gives CASQTTGNTGELFF.

The table lists this clonotype with many counts. The gene calls are TRBV27 and TRBJ1-6; 10 bases map to TRBD1. The germline V gene encodes CDR1 MNHEY and CDR2 SMNVEV (reference sequence). The length of the CDR3 is 16 residues. The V segment lost 3 bases and the J segment 7 bases; nucleotides outside the gene matches: 6. CDR3 nucleotides: TGTGCCAGCAGTTTGCCGGGACAGGGGCTCAATTCACCCCTCCACTTT. It codes for CASSLPGQGLNSPLHF.

Concerning this clonotype: This may arise from a read error, as a much more abundant clone is one base away. V and J are TRBV29-1 and TRBJ2-1; either TRBD1 or TRBD2 may supply D (6 bases each). The CDR3 covers 11 residues. The V gene's germline CDR1 is SQVTM and CDR2 ANQGSEA. The ends were cut back, 6 bases at V and 12 bases at J, with 15 bases in the middle. The CDR3 protein is CSVSRGTVQFF. CDR3 DNA: TGCAGCGTCTCAAGGGGGACTGTGCAGTTCTTC.

This chain connects TRBV20-1 to TRBJ1-2, with D possibly matching TRBD1 (6 bases). Germline CDR1 and CDR2: DFQATT and SNEGSKA (reference sequence). Trimming shortened V by 5 bases and J by 6 bases, and 22 bases separated the two germline ends. The CDR3 has 15 residues. The DNA of the CDR3 is TGCAGTGCTGACCTCCGGGACACCGAAGGGAATGGCTACACCTTC. It specifies CSADLRDTEGNGYTF.

This chain links TRBV9 with TRBJ1-6; D not certain. V lost 0 bases, J lost 10 bases, and 11 bases lay in between. The germline V gene has CDR1 SGDLS and CDR2 YYNGEE. The CDR3 runs to 14 residues. CDR3 sequence reads: CASSVESLVSPLHF. DNA of the CDR3: TGTGCCAGCAGCGTAGAGTCGTTAGTATCACCCCTCCACTTT.

The table lists this clonotype with many counts. The chain employs TRBV20-1 and TRBJ1-1; possible D gene TRBD1, 6 bases. The CDR3 sequence is 15 residues long. Germline V gene lookup returns CDR1 DFQATT and CDR2 SNEGSKA (reference sequence). V was clipped by 2 bases and J by 0 bases, with 13 bases between them. CDR3 sequence: CSARLPNRVNTEAFF. The CDR3 nucleotides are TGCAGTGCTAGACTACCTAACAGGGTGAACACTGAAGCTTTCTTT.

The chain has TRBV30 and TRBJ1-2; D is uncertain. This CDR3 region has 12 residues. Germline lookup yields CDR1 GTSNPN and CDR2 SVGIG (reference sequence). V lost 1 base, J lost 0 bases, and 3 bases lay in between. For the CDR3, the DNA is TGTGCCTGGAGTGGGCCTAACTATGGCTACACCTTC. Protein sequence: CAWSGPNYGYTF.

Note on this clonotype: This sequence may be a read error, since a much larger clone differs from it by one base. This rearrangement joins TRBV30 to TRBJ1-6; D ambiguous. The CDR3 spans 12 residues. Germline lookup yields CDR1 GTSNPN and CDR2 SVGIG (reference sequence). DNA for the CDR3: TGTGCCCGGACGGTTGATAATTCAACCCTCCACTTT. It encodes CARTVDNSTLHF.

This chain uses TRBV9 with TRBJ2-3, with D possibly being TRBD1 or TRBD2 (5 bases each). V was cut by 2 bases and J by 2 bases, with 12 bases left in between. This CDR3 comprises 15 residues. CDR1 is SGDLS and CDR2 is YYNGEE in the germline V gene. CDR3 sequence reads: CASSVYPGPTDTQYF. The CDR3 nucleotides read TGTGCCAGCAGCGTGTACCCGGGGCCCACAGATACGCAGTATTTT. The full variable domain, in which reference TRBV9 and TRBJ2-3 provide the parts outside the CDR3, is DSGVTQTPKHLITATGQRVTLRCSPRSGDLSVYWYQQSLDQGLQFLIQYYNGEERAKGNILERFSAQQFPDLHSELNLSSLELGDSALYFCASSVYPGPTDTQYFGPGTRLTVL.

In this sample, this clonotype turned up many times. The chain has TRBV20-1 and TRBJ2-7, with 11 bases identical to TRBD1. Germline CDR1 and CDR2: DFQATT and SNEGSKA (reference sequence). This CDR3 is built from 15 residues. V was pared by 0 bases and J by 5 bases, with 6 bases of the junction left unmatched. CDR3 region: CSARDHGDRGNEQYF. The CDR3 bases are TGCAGTGCTAGAGATCATGGGGACAGGGGGAACGAGCAGTACTTC.

This clonotype was seen at least ten times. The V call is TRBV6-5, the J call TRBJ2-7; TRBD1 agrees at 8 bases. CDR3 size: 15 residues. Germline values: CDR1 MNHEY, CDR2 SVGAGI. The V and J ends lost 6 bases and 4 bases, in that order; junction bases with no gene match: 11. CDR3 amino acids: CASSLGTGTRYEQYF. CDR3 bases: TGTGCCAGCAGCCTCGGGACAGGTACTCGGTACGAGCAGTACTTC.

This clonotype was seen only a few times. The chain recombines TRBV6-2 or TRBV6-3 with TRBJ2-1, with 7 bases that match TRBD2. Germline loops: CDR1 MNHEY, CDR2 SVGEGT. Trimming at V came to 5 bases and at J to 7 bases, leaving 17 bases not matched to a gene. The CDR3 is made up of 17 amino acids. The CDR3 spells CASSLALGLVKKNEQFF. The CDR3 coding sequence is TGTGCCAGCAGTCTTGCTCTCGGACTAGTAAAGAAGAATGAGCAGTTCTTC.

This clonotype was recorded a few times. The chain is built from TRBV28 and TRBJ2-1, with 12 positions matching TRBD2. The V gene end was trimmed by 3 bases and the J gene end by 10 bases; junction bases not matched to a gene: 1. CDR1 MDHEN and CDR2 SYDVKM come from the germline V gene. The CDR3 is 13 amino acids. For the CDR3, the DNA is TGTGCCAGCAGTTTGGGGACTAGCGGGGAGCAGTTCTTC. Encoded protein: CASSLGTSGEQFF.

There are a few counts of this clonotype. This chain uses TRBV7-6 with TRBJ2-7; tentatively, D is TRBD1 (6 bases). The CDR3 is made up of 15 amino acids. Germline V CDR1 and CDR2: SGHVS, FNYEAQ. Trimming removed 5 bases at V and 0 bases at J, with 14 bases between. CDR3 loop: CASSPQGQTSYEQYF. DNA of the CDR3: TGTGCCAGCAGCCCCCAGGGACAAACCTCCTACGAGCAGTACTTC.